The following is a T cell receptor (beta chain) sequence with its context. The source of the sample is a study of blood T cell repertoires in COVID-19. Overall study context: The study drew acute and convalescent COVID-19 samples from the United States, Italy and Spain.

CDR3 size: 12 residues. Germline CDR1 reads MGHDK; CDR2 reads SYGVNS. Trimming took 8 bases from V and 4 from J, leaving 11 bases between them. How the authors handled the data: Reference gene primers were amplified, and this amplification served to estimate nucleated cell counts. TCRdb keeps only in-frame clones here, not all; method: immunoSEQ multiplex PCR. V, J and clone size are taken as reported in that table, and D and trimming were inferred from the DNA itself. In the table there are 200,000 to 250,000 clones, about four fifths of which are singletons. The rearrangement uses TRBV25-1 and TRBJ1-2; no clear D gene. This receptor was identified in a young woman with acute or convalescent COVID-19. The sequenced sample consisted of peripheral blood. CDR3 amino acids: CASGSRVYGYTF. The CDR3 bases are TGTGCCAGCGGGAGCCGTGTCTATGGCTACACCTTC.